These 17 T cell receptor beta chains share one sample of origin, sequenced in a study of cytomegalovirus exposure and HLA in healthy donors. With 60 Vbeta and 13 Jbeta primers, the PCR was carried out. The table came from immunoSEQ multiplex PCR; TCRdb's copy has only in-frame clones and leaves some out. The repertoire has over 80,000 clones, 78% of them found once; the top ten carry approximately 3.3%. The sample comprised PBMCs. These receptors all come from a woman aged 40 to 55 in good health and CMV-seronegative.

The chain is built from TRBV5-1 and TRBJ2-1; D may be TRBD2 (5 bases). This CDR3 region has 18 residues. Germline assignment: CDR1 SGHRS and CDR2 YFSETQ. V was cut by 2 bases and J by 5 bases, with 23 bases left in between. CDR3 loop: CASSFGDLWGSFNNEQFF. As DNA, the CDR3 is TGCGCCAGCAGCTTCGGGGATTTGTGGGGAAGTTTCAACAATGAGCAGTTCTTC.

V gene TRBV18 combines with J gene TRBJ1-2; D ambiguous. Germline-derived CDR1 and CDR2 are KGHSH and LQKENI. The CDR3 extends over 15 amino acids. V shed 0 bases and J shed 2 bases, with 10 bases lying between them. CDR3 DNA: TGTGCCAGCTCACCACCGGTCACTTTCAACTATGGCTACACCTTC. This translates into CASSPPVTFNYGYTF.

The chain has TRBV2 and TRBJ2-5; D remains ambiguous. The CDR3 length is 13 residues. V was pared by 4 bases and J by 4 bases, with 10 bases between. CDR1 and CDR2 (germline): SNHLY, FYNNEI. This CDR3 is CASSAYGGETQYF. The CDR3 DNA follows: TGTGCCAGCAGTGCATATGGCGGAGAGACCCAGTACTTC.

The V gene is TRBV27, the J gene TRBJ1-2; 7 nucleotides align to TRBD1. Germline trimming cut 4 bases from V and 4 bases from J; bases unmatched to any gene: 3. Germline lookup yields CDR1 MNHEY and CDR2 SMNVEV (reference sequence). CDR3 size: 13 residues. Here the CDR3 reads CASSSRDSYGYTF. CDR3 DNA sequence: TGTGCCAGCAGTTCTAGGGACAGCTATGGCTACACCTTC.

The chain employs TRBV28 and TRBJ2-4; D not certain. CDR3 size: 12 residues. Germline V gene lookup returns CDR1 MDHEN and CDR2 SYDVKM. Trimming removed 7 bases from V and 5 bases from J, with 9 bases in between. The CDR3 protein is CASTSGENIQYF. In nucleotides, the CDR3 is TGTGCCAGCACCTCCGGTGAAAACATTCAGTACTTC.

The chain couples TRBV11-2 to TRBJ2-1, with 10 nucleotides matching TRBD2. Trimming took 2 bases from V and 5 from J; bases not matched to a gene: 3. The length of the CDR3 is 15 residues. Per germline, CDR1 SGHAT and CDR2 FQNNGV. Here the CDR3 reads CASSLLAGAHNEQFF. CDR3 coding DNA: TGTGCCAGCAGCTTACTAGCGGGAGCGCACAATGAGCAGTTCTTC.

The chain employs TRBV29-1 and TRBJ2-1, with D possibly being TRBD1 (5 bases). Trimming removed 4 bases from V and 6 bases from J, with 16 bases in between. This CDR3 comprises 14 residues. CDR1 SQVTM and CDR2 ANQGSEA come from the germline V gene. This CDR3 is CSVVFAKGPNEQFF. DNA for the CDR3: TGCAGCGTTGTTTTCGCGAAGGGGCCCAATGAGCAGTTCTTC.

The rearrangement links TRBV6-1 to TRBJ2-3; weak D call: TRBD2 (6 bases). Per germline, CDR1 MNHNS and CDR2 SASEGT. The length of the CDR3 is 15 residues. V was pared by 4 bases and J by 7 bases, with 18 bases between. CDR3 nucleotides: TGTGCCAGCAGTGTAGGGCAGGAGGGATTGAATACGCAGTATTTT. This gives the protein CASSVGQEGLNTQYF.

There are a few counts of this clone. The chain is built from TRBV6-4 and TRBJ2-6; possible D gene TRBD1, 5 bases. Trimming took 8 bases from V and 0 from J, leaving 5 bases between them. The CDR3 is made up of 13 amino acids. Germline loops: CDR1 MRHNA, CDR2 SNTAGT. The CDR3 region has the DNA TGTGCCAGCGGGGCCTCTGGGGCCAACGTCCTGACTTTC. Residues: CASGASGANVLTF.

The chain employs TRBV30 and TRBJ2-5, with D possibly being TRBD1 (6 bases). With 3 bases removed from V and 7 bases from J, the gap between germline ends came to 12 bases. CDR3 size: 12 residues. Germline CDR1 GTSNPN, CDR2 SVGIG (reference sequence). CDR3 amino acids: CAWRQGPRTQYF. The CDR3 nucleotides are TGTGCCTGGAGGCAGGGGCCCCGGACCCAGTACTTC.

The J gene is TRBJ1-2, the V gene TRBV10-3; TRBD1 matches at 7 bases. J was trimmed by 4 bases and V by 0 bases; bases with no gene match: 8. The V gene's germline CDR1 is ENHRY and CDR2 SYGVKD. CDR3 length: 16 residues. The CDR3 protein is CAISESRQGGPYGYTF. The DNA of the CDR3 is TGTGCCATCAGTGAGTCGAGACAGGGCGGTCCCTATGGCTACACCTTC.

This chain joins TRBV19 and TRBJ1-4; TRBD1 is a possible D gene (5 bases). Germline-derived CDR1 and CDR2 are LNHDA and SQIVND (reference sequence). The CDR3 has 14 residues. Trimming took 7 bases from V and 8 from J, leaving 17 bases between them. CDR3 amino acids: CASTPGGAKEKLFF. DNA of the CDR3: TGTGCCAGTACCCCAGGAGGGGCAAAGGAAAAACTGTTTTTT.

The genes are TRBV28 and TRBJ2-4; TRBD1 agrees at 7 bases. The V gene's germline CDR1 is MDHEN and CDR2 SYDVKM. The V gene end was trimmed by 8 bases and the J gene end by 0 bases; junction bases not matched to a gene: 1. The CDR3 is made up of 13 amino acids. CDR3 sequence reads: CASRQGAKNIQYF. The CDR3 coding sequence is TGTGCCAGCCGACAGGGAGCCAAAAACATTCAGTACTTC.

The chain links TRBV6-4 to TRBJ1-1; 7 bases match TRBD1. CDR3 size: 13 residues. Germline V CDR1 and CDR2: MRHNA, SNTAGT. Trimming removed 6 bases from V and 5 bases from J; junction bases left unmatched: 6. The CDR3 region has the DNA TGTGCCAGCAGGAGACAGGGCGGAACTGAAGCTTTCTTT. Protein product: CASRRQGGTEAFF.

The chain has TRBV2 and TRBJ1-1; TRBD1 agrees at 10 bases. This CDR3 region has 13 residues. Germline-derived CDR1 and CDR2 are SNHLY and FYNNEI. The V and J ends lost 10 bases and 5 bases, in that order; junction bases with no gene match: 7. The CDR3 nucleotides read TGTGCCAATTCCGGGACAGGGGAAACTGAAGCTTTCTTT. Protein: CANSGTGETEAFF.

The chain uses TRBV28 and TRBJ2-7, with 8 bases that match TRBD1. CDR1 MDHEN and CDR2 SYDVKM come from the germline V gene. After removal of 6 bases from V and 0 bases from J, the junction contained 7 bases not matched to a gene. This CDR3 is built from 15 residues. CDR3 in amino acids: CASSPAGTGSYEQYF. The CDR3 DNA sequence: TGTGCCAGCAGCCCGGCCGGGACAGGCTCCTACGAGCAGTACTTC.

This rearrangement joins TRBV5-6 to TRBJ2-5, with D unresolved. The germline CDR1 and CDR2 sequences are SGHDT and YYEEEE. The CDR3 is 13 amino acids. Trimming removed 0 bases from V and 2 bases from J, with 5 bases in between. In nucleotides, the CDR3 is TGTGCCAGCAGCTTGGACACGCAAGAGACCCAGTACTTC. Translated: CASSLDTQETQYF.